Following are 13 T cell receptor beta chains from one sample sequenced in a study of T cell responses to AZD1222 COVID-19 vaccine. Assay used: immunoSEQ multiplex PCR; TCRdb lists only in-frame clones, some missing. The table has about 60,000 clones, roughly 80% seen once. The sequenced sample was peripheral blood, obtained 28 days after the second AZD1222 dose. These receptors were taken from an adult who received the AZD1222 COVID-19 vaccine.

This clone was seen once. The chain is built from TRBV19 and TRBJ2-4; D might be TRBD2 (6 bases). Trimming cost V 5 bases and J 2 bases, with 25 bases left between them. The CDR3 has 19 residues. Germline CDR1 and CDR2: LNHDA and SQIVND (reference sequence). CDR3 in amino acids: CASSPRVNSGDVTKNIQYF. The CDR3 DNA sequence: TGTGCCAGTAGTCCGCGGGTGAATTCGGGGGACGTGACCAAAAACATTCAGTACTTC.

In this sample, this clone turned up once. The chain recombines TRBV7-2 with TRBJ1-1; no clear D gene. The CDR3 runs 14 residues. V lost 2 bases to trimming and J lost 1 base, with 8 bases between them. Germline CDR1 and CDR2: SGHTA and FQGNSA. CDR3 nucleotides: TGTGCCAGCAGCTTATTCCAGGAGAACACTGAAGCTTTCTTT. It is translated as CASSLFQENTEAFF.

V usage is TRBV5-1 and J usage is TRBJ1-6; 8 positions match TRBD1. The CDR3 consists of 17 residues. After removal of 2 bases from V and 5 bases from J, the junction contained 9 bases not matched to a gene. CDR1 is SGHRS and CDR2 is YFSETQ in the germline V gene. CDR3 coding DNA: TGCGCCAGCAGCTTAACTTCAGGGGGCGCCGATAATTCACCCCTCCACTTT. Amino acid sequence: CASSLTSGGADNSPLHF.

The rearrangement uses TRBV5-4 and TRBJ2-5; 11 bases are a match to TRBD2. This CDR3 has 15 residues. V lost 3 bases, J lost 1 base, and 2 bases stayed unmatched. Germline-derived CDR1 and CDR2 are SGHNT and YYREEE (reference sequence). The CDR3 DNA is TGTGCCAGCAGCTCCGGGACTAGCGGCCAAGAGACCCAGTACTTC. Amino acid sequence: CASSSGTSGQETQYF.

The gene calls are TRBV6-5 and TRBJ2-7; tentative D call: TRBD2 (7 bases). The CDR3 has 12 amino acids. Trimming shortened V by 7 bases and J by 9 bases, and 16 bases separated the two germline ends. The germline V gene has CDR1 MNHEY and CDR2 SVGAGI. The CDR3 region is CASIGGGHRQYF. The CDR3 DNA reads TGTGCCAGCATTGGGGGGGGGCATCGGCAGTACTTC.

The chain joins TRBV28 to TRBJ2-3; TRBD2 agrees at 9 bases. The CDR3 consists of 15 residues. The germline V gene encodes CDR1 MDHEN and CDR2 SYDVKM. CDR3 bases: TGTGCGAGTGGAGAGGTAGCGGGGGCCGCGGATACGCAGTATTTT. This translates into CASGEVAGAADTQYF.

This clone has a single count. The V gene is TRBV29-1, the J gene TRBJ1-1; 8 bases fit TRBD1. The CDR3 has 14 residues. Trimming removed 7 bases from V and 1 base from J; junction bases left unmatched: 8. CDR1 and CDR2 from the germline V gene are SQVTM and ANQGSEA. The CDR3 bases are TGCAGCGGGCGACAGGGGATATGGAACACTGAAGCTTTCTTT. Translated: CSGRQGIWNTEAFF.

J is TRBJ1-1 and V is TRBV2; D unclear. The CDR3 spans 14 residues. CDR1 and CDR2 from the germline V gene are SNHLY and FYNNEI. Trimming removed 4 bases at V and 0 bases at J, with 9 bases between. This chain's CDR3 is CASSGMFLNTEAFF. CDR3 sequence (DNA): TGTGCCAGCAGTGGTATGTTCCTGAACACTGAAGCTTTCTTT.

This clone was observed once. The chain couples TRBV5-5 to TRBJ1-6; D unclear. The germline CDR1 and CDR2 sequences are SGHKS and YYEKEE (reference sequence). This CDR3 has 15 amino acids. The V end lost 0 bases, the J end lost 10 bases, and 14 bases lay between the germline ends. The CDR3 here is CASSLEGSGSSPLHF. The CDR3 nucleotides read TGTGCCAGCAGCTTGGAGGGCAGCGGCTCGTCACCCCTCCACTTT.

The chain recombines TRBV3-1 (or the pseudogene TRBV3-2) with TRBJ2-7; D uncertain. Germline assignment: CDR1 LGHDT and CDR2 YNNKEL (reference sequence). V was trimmed by 4 bases and J by 1 base, leaving 11 bases between them. This CDR3 contains 14 residues. DNA of the CDR3: TGTGCCAGCAGCCGGAGTGAGTTGTCCTACGAGCAGTACTTC. It specifies CASSRSELSYEQYF.

V and J are TRBV18 and TRBJ1-2; 9 bases map to TRBD1. Germline V lookup: CDR1 KGHSH, CDR2 LQKENI. After removal of 1 base from V and 2 bases from J, the junction contained 2 bases not matched to a gene. The CDR3 has 15 amino acids. The CDR3 DNA is TGTGCCAGCTCACCACAGGGACAGGGAAACTATGGCTACACCTTC. This gives the protein CASSPQGQGNYGYTF. Looking up the rest from reference TRBV18 and TRBJ1-2 gives the full variable domain: NAGVMQNPRHLVRRRGQEARLRCSPMKGHSHVYWYRQLPEEGLKFMVYLQKENIIDESGMPKERFSAEFPKEGPSILRIQQVVRGDSAAYFCASSPQGQGNYGYTFGSGTRLTVV.

The V gene is TRBV2, the J gene TRBJ2-1; D possibly corresponds to TRBD2 (5 bases). Deletions cut 1 base from V and 4 bases from J, with 11 bases between. The CDR3 runs 15 residues. Germline CDR1 reads SNHLY; CDR2 reads FYNNEI. The CDR3 protein is CASSEGASGYNEQFF. In nucleotides, the CDR3 is TGTGCCAGCAGTGAAGGGGCTTCGGGATACAATGAGCAGTTCTTC. Full variable domain (rest looked up from reference TRBV2 and TRBJ2-1): EPEVTQTPSHQVTQMGQEVILRCVPISNHLYFYWYRQILGQKVEFLVSFYNNEISEKSEIFDDQFSVERPDGSNFTLKIRSTKLEDSAMYFCASSEGASGYNEQFFGPGTRLTVL.

The rearrangement joins TRBV4-2 to TRBJ1-1; D is perhaps TRBD1 (5 bases). CDR3 length equals 14 residues. Germline CDR1 reads LGHNA; CDR2 reads YNFKEQ. Trimming removed 0 bases from V and 11 bases from J, with 16 bases in between. CDR3 residues: CASSQEEEGREAFF. DNA of the CDR3: TGTGCCAGCAGCCAAGAAGAAGAGGGCAGGGAGGCTTTCTTT.